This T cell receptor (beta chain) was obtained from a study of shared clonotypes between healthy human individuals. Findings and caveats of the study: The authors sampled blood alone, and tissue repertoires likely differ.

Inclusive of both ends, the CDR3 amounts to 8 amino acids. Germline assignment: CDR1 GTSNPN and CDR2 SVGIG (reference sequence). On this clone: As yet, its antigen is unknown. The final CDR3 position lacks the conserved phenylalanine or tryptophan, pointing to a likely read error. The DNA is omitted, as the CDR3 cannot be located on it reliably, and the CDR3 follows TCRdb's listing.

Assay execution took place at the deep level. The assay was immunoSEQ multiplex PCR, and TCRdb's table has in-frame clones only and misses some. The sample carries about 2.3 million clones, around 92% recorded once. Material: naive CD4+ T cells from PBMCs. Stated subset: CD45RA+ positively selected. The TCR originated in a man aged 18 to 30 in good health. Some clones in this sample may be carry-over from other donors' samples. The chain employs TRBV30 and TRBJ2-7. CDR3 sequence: CAWRPTRH.